The TCR beta chain described here comes from a study of blood T cell repertoires in COVID-19. Profiling relied on immunoSEQ multiplex PCR, and the TCRdb table lists in-frame clones only, not all of them. This table has 200,000 to 250,000 clones, roughly four fifths appearing once. Trimming shortened V by 6 bases and J by 5 bases, and 13 bases separated the two germline ends. Germline lookup yields CDR1 MDHEN and CDR2 SYDVKM. The CDR3 spans 14 residues. V usage is TRBV28 and J usage is TRBJ2-2; D is perhaps TRBD1 (6 bases). The TCR was taken from a woman at least 80 years old with COVID-19, enrolled during active disease. The sequenced material came from peripheral blood. CDR3 sequence (DNA): TGTGCCAGCAGAAGGAAACAGGGTACCGGGGAGCTGTTTTTT. The encoded protein is CASRRKQGTGELFF.